Listed below are T cell receptor beta chains from one sample, sequenced in a study of cytomegalovirus exposure and HLA in healthy donors. Assay used: immunoSEQ multiplex PCR; TCRdb lists only in-frame clones, some missing. The table records roughly 60,000 clones, roughly 94% of them present only once. Material: PBMCs. The source is a man aged 18 to 30 in good health and CMV-seronegative. Both conserved end residues are part of each CDR3. Each record gives: clone size, J gene, V gene, D gene, CDR3 DNA, CDR3 protein. A D gene is named only where the DNA matches it firmly. Expanded clones get a size class; other rows say once, few or many, or leave the size out.

>.|TRBJ2-1|TRBV11-2|.
TGTGCCAGCAGCTTTGTTGAGGGATACAATGAGCAGTTCTTC
CASSFVEGYNEQFF
>once|TRBJ2-7|TRBV6-5|.
TGTGCCAGCAGTTACCAGGCGGGGTATCCCTACGAGCAGTACTTC
CASSYQAGYPYEQYF
>.|TRBJ1-4|TRBV5-8|TRBD1
TGTGCCAGCAACCGACAGGGTGGAGAAAAACTGTTTTTT
CASNRQGGEKLFF
>.|TRBJ2-2|TRBV28|TRBD2
TGTGCCAGCAGCCGACTAGCGGGAGGCCTCCGGGGGGAGCTGTTTTTT
CASSRLAGGLRGELFF
>once|TRBJ2-7|TRBV5-1|.
TGCGCCAGCAGCTTGGAGGGCAGGGGCAGCGAGCAGTACTTC
CASSLEGRGSEQYF
>.|TRBJ2-2|TRBV7-9|TRBD2
TGTGCCAGCAGCTTACAAATCACTAGCGGGAGACCAGGGGAGCTGTTTTTT
CASSLQITSGRPGELFF
>.|TRBJ1-1|TRBV2|.
TGTGCCAGCAGTGAGGACAGTTTCATGAACACTGAAGCTTTCTTT
CASSEDSFMNTEAFF
>once|TRBJ2-1|TRBV19|TRBD1
TGTGCCAGTAGTATAACGGGGGGACAGGGGGTAACCTCCTACAATGAGCAGTTCTTC
CASSITGGQGVTSYNEQFF
>.|TRBJ2-3|TRBV27|TRBD2
TGTGCCAGCAAGCGGGGAGCCCCGGGCACAGATACGCAGTATTTT
CASKRGAPGTDTQYF
>.|TRBJ1-3|TRBV7-2|TRBD1
TGTGCCAGCAGCGCAGACAGGGTTGGAAACACCATATATTTT
CASSADRVGNTIYF
>.|TRBJ1-2|TRBV5-1|.
TGCGCCAGCAGCTTGGAGTCCGGAGGTGGGGGCTACACCTTC
CASSLESGGGGYTF
>.|TRBJ2-1|TRBV27|.
TGTGCCAGCAGTTTATTAGGACACCGAACCTACAATGAGCAGTTCTTC
CASSLLGHRTYNEQFF
>.|TRBJ2-2|TRBV28|TRBD2
TGTGCCAGCAGTTTATTAGCGGGCTATAACACCGGGGAGCTGTTTTTT
CASSLLAGYNTGELFF
>.|TRBJ1-5|TRBV4-2|.
TGTGCCAGCAGCCAAGACCCTTTGGTGTCGGGCAATCAGCCCCAGCATTTT
CASSQDPLVSGNQPQHF
>.|TRBJ2-1|TRBV2|.
TGTGCCAGCACTGGCGGAACGCGGGGTGAGCAGTTCTTC
CASTGGTRGEQFF
>.|TRBJ2-1|TRBV4-1|TRBD2
TGCGCCAGCAGCCAAGATGATAGCGGGAGGGCGAGGGTCGAGCAGTTCTTC
CASSQDDSGRARVEQFF
>few|TRBJ2-2|TRBV28|TRBD2
TGTGCCAGCAGTTTATGGCGACTAGCGGGAGGACCCGGGGAGCTGTTTTTT
CASSLWRLAGGPGELFF
>.|TRBJ1-1|TRBV6-5|.
TGTGCCAGCAGGGCGGGGGGCGTCACTGAAGCTTTCTTT
CASRAGGVTEAFF
>.|TRBJ1-1|TRBV4-1|.
TGCGCCAGCAGCCAACCTACGGAGGGTTATACTGAAGCTTTCTTT
CASSQPTEGYTEAFF
>.|TRBJ1-4|TRBV30|.
TGTGCCTGGAGTGTGGGACTCGGAAATGAAAAACTGTTTTTT
CAWSVGLGNEKLFF